Below, one TCR beta chain is given with its context. Its antigen is unknown. Losses at the gene ends were 3 bases for V and 5 bases for J; bases not matched to a gene: 4. The CDR3 is 13 residues long. Looked up from germline, CDR1 is LGHNA and CDR2 is YSLEER. This sample stems from a study of lymphopenia after photon versus proton radiotherapy. Repertoires were generated with immunoSEQ multiplex PCR, while TCRdb's copy carries only in-frame clones and drops some. This sample has 5,300 or so clones; 88% occur once, and the top ten carry around 17%. The study's findings and limits: Larger post-nadir TCR diversity loss correlated inversely with survival in deceased patients. Only patients who died were analyzed for survival; proton advantage is unproven. Photon-treated patients lost naive T cells and TCR diversity; proton-treated stayed stable. Oligoclonal CD8+ Temra expansion after nadir drove photon patients' diversity drop.

This chain links TRBV4-3 with TRBJ2-7, with TRBD1 matching over 7 bases. The specimen comprised peripheral blood, sampled from a patient treated with photon-based radiotherapy. The TCR was taken from a man aged 25 to 40 with gastric cancer. CDR3 amino acids: CASSHQTGNEQYF. CDR3 in DNA: TGCGCCAGCAGCCATCAGACAGGGAACGAGCAGTACTTC.